The 18 T cell receptor beta chains below come from one sample, sequenced in a study of tumor and adjacent non-tumor tissue in lung cancer. Three rounds of nested PCR, following a modified ARM-PCR protocol, produced the TCRbeta library. One entry per CDR3 protein results from TCRdb running MiXCR on the multiplex PCR reads. The data contain 100,000 or so distinct CDR3 sequences, around three quarters of them singletons. No cell sorting was done before RNA was extracted from the tissue. The normal lung tissue was taken more than 3 cm from the tumor edge. Specimen: distant non-tumor lung tissue. These TCRs come from a man in his 60s with small cell lung cancer.

This clonotype showed up just a few times. Without the conserved terminal phenylalanine or tryptophan, this CDR3 likely stems from a read error. This rearrangement joins TRBV12-5 to TRBJ2-1; TRBD2 aligns across 10 bases. The CDR3 runs to 17 residues. V lost 5 bases, J lost 6 bases, and 13 bases stayed unmatched. Germline loops: CDR1 LGHNT, CDR2 FRNRAP. Here the CDR3 reads CASGPSIQREGLNEQFS. The DNA for the CDR3 is TGTGCTAGTGGTCCCTCTATACAGCGGGAGGGCCTCAATGAGCAGTTCTCC.

In its sample, this clonotype was seen once. Because the CDR3 is missing its conserved closing phenylalanine or tryptophan, this is likely a read error. The chain recombines TRBV4-1 with TRBJ2-2, with TRBD2 identical over 8 bases. Germline V gene lookup returns CDR1 MGHRA and CDR2 YSYEKL. The CDR3 covers 17 residues. The ends lost 3 bases at V and 7 bases at J; junction bases unmatched: 13. CDR3 nucleotide sequence: TGCGCCAGCAGCCACCCCATCGCGGGGGGAGTCGACGGGGAGCTGTTTCTT. This translates into CASSHPIAGGVDGELFL.

Regarding this clonotype: A much larger clone sits a single nucleotide away, making a read error possible. V is TRBV28 and J is TRBJ1-5; possible D gene TRBD1, 5 bases. This CDR3 is 13 amino acids long. The germline V and J ends were trimmed by 6 bases and 7 bases, with 13 bases remaining between them. Per germline, CDR1 MDHEN and CDR2 SYDVKM. The CDR3: CASRQKGRQPQHF. The DNA of the CDR3 is TGTGCCAGCAGGCAAAAGGGGAGGCAGCCCCAGCATTTT.

The chain combines TRBV12-3 or TRBV12-4 with TRBJ1-5, with D unresolved. CDR3 length equals 13 residues. V dropped 5 bases and J dropped 9 bases, with 14 bases sitting between them. CDR3 sequence (DNA): TGTGCCAGCAGTGTTGGATCACTAGGGCCCCAGCATTTT. It is translated as CASSVGSLGPQHF.

V usage is TRBV11-3 and J usage is TRBJ2-1, with 8 positions matching TRBD2. The V gene's germline CDR1 is SGHNT and CDR2 YENEEA. CDR3 size: 15 residues. Germline trimming cut 5 bases from V and 9 bases from J; bases unmatched to any gene: 12. The CDR3 is CASSPRTNGRAEQFF. In nucleotides, the CDR3 is TGTGCCAGCAGCCCCAGGACTAACGGGAGGGCTGAGCAGTTCTTC.

Comments on this clonotype: Being one base from a much bigger clone, this may be a read error. The chain combines TRBV24-1 with TRBJ2-3, with D unclear. This CDR3 has 16 amino acids. Trimming stripped 0 bases from V and 2 bases from J, with 11 bases between. In germline, CDR1 is KGHDR, CDR2 SFDVKD. The DNA for the CDR3 is TGTGCCACCAGTGATTTGCCGACATGGGACACAGATACGCAGTATTTT. Amino acid sequence: CATSDLPTWDTDTQYF.

As regards this clonotype: No conserved phenylalanine or tryptophan is present at the end of the CDR3, so a read error is the likely explanation. The genes are TRBV12-3 or TRBV12-4 and TRBJ2-1; perhaps TRBD2 as D (5 bases). This CDR3 spans 15 amino acids. In DNA form, the CDR3 reads TGTGCCATCAGTTTAGCCTCAGCTATAGGAGGTGAGCAGTTCTAC. This encodes CAISLASAIGGEQFY.

To note about this clonotype: The final CDR3 position lacks the conserved phenylalanine or tryptophan, pointing to a likely read error. The V gene is TRBV4-2, the J gene TRBJ1-4; D not resolved. Germline CDR1 and CDR2: LGHNA and YNFKEQ. The CDR3 consists of 13 residues. The CDR3 loop reads CATSLTTNEKLFS. DNA for the CDR3: TGTGCCACCTCTCTTACAACTAACGAAAAACTGTTTTCT.

This chain joins TRBV11-3 and TRBJ2-2, with TRBD1 matching over 9 bases. This CDR3 spans 15 amino acids. Germline CDR1 SGHNT, CDR2 YENEEA. Trimming removed 9 bases from V and 9 bases from J; junction bases left unmatched: 14. The CDR3 nucleotides read TGTGCCAGTAGCCTGGACAGGGGAGCGTCCTGGGAGCTGTTTTTT. Its translation: CASSLDRGASWELFF. The full variable domain, rest sourced from reference TRBV11-3 and TRBJ2-2, is EAGVVQSPRYKIIEKKQPVAFWCNPISGHNTLYWYLQNLGQGPELLIRYENEEAVDDSQLPKDRFSAERLKGVDSTLKIQPAELGDSAVYLCASSLDRGASWELFFGEGSRLTVL.

The V and J genes are TRBV9 and TRBJ1-1; D uncertain. The CDR3 sequence is 14 residues long. Per germline, CDR1 SGDLS and CDR2 YYNGEE. V was cut by 2 bases and J by 0 bases, with 8 bases left in between. In DNA form, the CDR3 reads TGTGCCAGCAGCGTCGAAGCTATGAACACTGAAGCTTTCTTT. Translation gives CASSVEAMNTEAFF.

The chain links TRBV6-5 to TRBJ1-4, with TRBD1 matching 10 bases. V lost 8 bases and J lost 8; bases outside the gene matches: 14. From germline, CDR1 is MNHEY and CDR2 SVGAGI. CDR3 length equals 16 residues. The CDR3 region has the DNA TGTGCCAGCTGGTACGCAACAGGGACAGGGGAAGAAAAACTGTTTTTT. The encoded protein is CASWYATGTGEEKLFF.

The rearrangement links TRBV11-2 to TRBJ2-7, with TRBD2 as a possible D gene (5 bases). Germline V gives CDR1 SGHAT, CDR2 FQNNGV. This CDR3 region has 14 residues. The chain's CDR3 is CVSSLEVGGYEEYV. CDR3 in DNA: TGTGTCAGCAGCTTAGAAGTCGGAGGCTACGAGGAGTACGTC.

The genes are TRBV6-2 or TRBV6-3 and TRBJ1-5; 9 bases agree with TRBD1. J was trimmed by 4 bases and V by 6 bases; bases with no gene match: 7. The CDR3 totals 15 residues. Germline loops: CDR1 MNHEY, CDR2 SVGEGT. The CDR3 region is CASRGPGQGNQPQHF. The CDR3, as DNA: TGTGCCAGCAGGGGACCCGGACAGGGGAATCAGCCCCAGCATTTT.

On this clonotype itself: One end of the junction fails to match germline, which may point to a read error. CDR3 amino acids: CSARDPSRDSRLNTETFF. DNA for the CDR3: TGCAGTGCTAGAGATCCCTCGAGGGACAGTCGACTAAACACTGAAACTTTCTTT. The chain recombines TRBV20-1 with TRBJ1-1; 7 nucleotides match TRBD1. The germline CDR1 and CDR2 sequences are DFQATT and SNEGSKA (reference sequence). This CDR3 contains 18 residues.

In its sample, this clonotype was seen a few times. A much larger clone differs from this one at a single base, so this may be a read error. The conserved phenylalanine or tryptophan is not found at the CDR3 terminus, so this likely reflects a read error. The V gene is TRBV7-8, the J gene TRBJ2-1; 7 nucleotides agree with TRBD2. Germline trimming cut 1 base from V and 9 bases from J; bases unmatched to any gene: 3. Germline V gene sequence: CDR1 SGHVS, CDR2 FQNEAQ. The CDR3 is 13 amino acids. The CDR3, as DNA: TGTGCCAGCAGCTTAGAGTGGGGGGGTGAGCAGTTCTCC. Amino acids: CASSLEWGGEQFS.

V gene TRBV11-2 combines with J gene TRBJ1-6, with TRBD1 as a possible D gene (6 bases). Between the trimmed V and J ends, which lost 2 bases and 16 bases, there was a span of 24 bases. The CDR3 covers 16 residues. Germline assignment: CDR1 SGHAT and CDR2 FQNNGV. CDR3: CASSLMGGGHNSSLHF. DNA for the CDR3: TGTGCCAGCAGCTTAATGGGGGGGGGACATAATTCATCACTCCACTTT.

The rearrangement joins TRBV11-2 to TRBJ2-2; 7 bases are a match to TRBD2. The CDR3 loop spans 16 amino acids. V trimming: 6 bases; J trimming: 4 bases; junction bases outside the gene matches: 11. The germline CDR1 and CDR2 sequences are SGHAT and FQNNGV. The DNA of the CDR3 is TGTGCCAGCAGTGGGCCTAGCGGCAGTGGCACCGGGGAGCTGTTTTTT. Protein product: CASSGPSGSGTGELFF.

With regard to this clonotype: The junction does not match germline at one end; this may be a read error. This chain links TRBV4-2 with TRBJ2-1; tentatively, D is TRBD2 (6 bases). This CDR3 comprises 15 residues. Germline V CDR1 and CDR2: LGHNA, YNFKEQ. In nucleotides, the CDR3 is TGTGCCAGCGGCCAAGAGGGCGGGACCTCCAATGAGCAGTTCTTC. It specifies CASGQEGGTSNEQFF.